These T cell receptor beta chains were read from a single sample in a study of human T cells and chemical hapten exposure. TCRdb re-analysed the RACE reads in MiXCR, keeping a single row per CDR3 protein. The repertoire includes some 380,000 distinct CDR3 sequences, approximately 5% of them detected once, and around 2.3% sits in the top ten. The material was whole blood, obtained in connection with sensitization to the hapten diphenylcyclopropenone (DPC). The receptors here all came from a woman in her forties or fifties with alopecia areata. Some clones in this sample may be carry-over from other donors' samples. Each CDR3 is given with its conserved first and last residue.

v_gene,j_gene,CDR3aa
TRBV5-1,TRBJ2-3,CASSPQITDTQYF
TRBV10-2,TRBJ1-1,CASLGHMNTEAFF
TRBV28,TRBJ2-7,CASKSGSPYEQYF
TRBV11-2,TRBJ2-1,CASSPGEQFF
TRBV5-1,TRBJ1-2,CASRTGGYGYTF
TRBV27,TRBJ1-4,CASSLADSSEKLFF
TRBV12-3/TRBV12-4,TRBJ2-7,CASSFLLAGEQYF
TRBV7-9,TRBJ2-2,CASSPIGTENTGELFF
TRBV25-1,TRBJ2-2,CASMGQGSTGELFF
TRBV7-2,TRBJ2-1,CASSLAGSGEQSF
TRBV29-1,TRBJ2-7,CSAKRTGLHEQYF
TRBV12-3/TRBV12-4,TRBJ2-1,CASSQLAGSLGEQFF
TRBV27,TRBJ1-1,CASSSHGTNTEAFF
TRBV7-9,TRBJ2-2,CASSTTPPGLGSTGELFF
TRBV7-2,TRBJ2-3,CASRLKPGTSGTKADTQYF
TRBV7-2,TRBJ2-3,CASSLAQSRTDTQYF
TRBV11-1,TRBJ2-3,CASSLASADTQYF
TRBV14,TRBJ2-3,CASSPGQTFLTDTQYF